What follows are 9 T cell receptor beta chains derived from one specimen sequenced in a study of blood T cell repertoires in COVID-19. The assay was immunoSEQ multiplex PCR, and TCRdb's table has in-frame clones only and misses some. The top ten clones hold over 11% of a sample with around 170,000 clones, approximately 80% of them seen once. The sequencing input was peripheral blood. These receptors came from a woman older than 75 with acute or convalescent COVID-19.

In its sample, this clone was seen a few times. The J gene is TRBJ1-2, the V gene TRBV7-9; D is possibly TRBD1 (6 bases). CDR3 length: 18 residues. Germline V gives CDR1 SEHNR, CDR2 FQNEAQ (reference sequence). Trimming took 4 bases from V and 0 from J, leaving 21 bases between them. DNA of the CDR3: TGTGCCAGCAGCTCGCCACGGGGGGCGGGCACGGCTAACTATGGCTACACCTTC. It codes for CASSSPRGAGTANYGYTF.

This chain links TRBV7-3 with TRBJ2-1; D ambiguous. Trimming removed 2 bases from V and 0 bases from J, with 11 bases in between. Germline CDR1 reads SGHTA; CDR2 reads FQGTGA. This CDR3 has 16 amino acids. The CDR3 DNA reads TGTGCCAGCAGCTTAGCAGCGCATAGCTCCTACAATGAGCAGTTCTTC. Translated: CASSLAAHSSYNEQFF.

This rearrangement joins TRBV28 to TRBJ2-3; TRBD2 matches 15 bases. The CDR3 consists of 21 residues. With V trimmed by 4 bases and J by 5 bases, 19 bases remained unmatched. The germline gives CDR1 MDHEN, CDR2 SYDVKM. The CDR3 here is CASSSRYGLAGGPVRRDTQYF. Here the CDR3 DNA reads TGTGCCAGCAGTTCTCGTTACGGACTAGCGGGAGGGCCGGTCAGGAGAGATACGCAGTATTTT. Drawing the rest from reference TRBV28 and TRBJ2-3, the complete variable domain is DVKVTQSSRYLVKRTGEKVFLECVQDMDHENMFWYRQDPGLGLRLIYFSYDVKMKEKGDIPEGYSVSREKKERFSLILESASTNQTSMYLCASSSRYGLAGGPVRRDTQYFGPGTRLTVL.

This chain uses TRBV7-9 with TRBJ2-7; 9 bases match TRBD2. J gave up 4 bases and V 2 bases, and 6 bases lay outside the gene matches. Germline V lookup: CDR1 SEHNR, CDR2 FQNEAQ (reference sequence). The CDR3 contains 15 residues. This CDR3 reads CASSLSGLASYEQYF. The CDR3 nucleotides read TGTGCCAGCAGCTTATCTGGACTAGCGTCGTACGAGCAGTACTTC.

The V call is TRBV30, the J call TRBJ1-6; 8 bases agree with TRBD1. Trimming removed 0 bases from V and 6 bases from J; junction bases left unmatched: 10. CDR1 GTSNPN and CDR2 SVGIG come from the germline V gene (reference sequence). CDR3 length: 17 residues. For the CDR3, the DNA is TGTGCCTGGAGTGTCCCTTTTGCCGGGACAGGTAATTCACCCCTCCACTTT. Translated, it gives CAWSVPFAGTGNSPLHF.

The V gene is TRBV28, the J gene TRBJ1-1; 10 positions agree with TRBD1. Looked up from germline, CDR1 is MDHEN and CDR2 is SYDVKM. V was pared by 6 bases and J by 1 base, with 11 bases of the junction left unmatched. The CDR3 totals 17 residues. The CDR3 sequence: CASSQDRGWFRNTEAFF. The CDR3 coding sequence is TGTGCCAGCAGCCAGGACAGGGGGTGGTTTAGGAACACTGAAGCTTTCTTT.

This chain uses TRBV7-2 with TRBJ2-7, with a weak D call TRBD1 (5 bases). CDR3 length: 14 amino acids. Germline V gene sequence: CDR1 SGHTA, CDR2 FQGNSA. Trimming stripped 1 base from V and 6 bases from J, with 13 bases between. In DNA, the CDR3 is TGTGCCAGCAGCTTAGGGACACCTGGGGCCGAGCAGTACTTC. It specifies CASSLGTPGAEQYF.

V and J are TRBV19 and TRBJ2-2; a weak D match, TRBD1 (5 bases). V was cut by 6 bases and J by 8 bases, with 13 bases left in between. CDR1 is LNHDA and CDR2 is SQIVND in the germline V gene (reference sequence). The CDR3 extends over 13 amino acids. Written as DNA, the CDR3 is TGTGCCAGTAGATGGCAGGGCGCGGGGGAGCTGTTTTTT. Its protein is CASRWQGAGELFF.

This chain links TRBV5-1 with TRBJ2-7; tentatively, D is TRBD1 (6 bases). This CDR3 is 17 amino acids long. Germline V gene sequence: CDR1 SGHRS, CDR2 YFSETQ. Trimming pared 1 base from V and 3 bases from J, leaving 20 bases between. The CDR3: CASSLWPGRDKGYEQYF. Written as DNA, the CDR3 is TGCGCCAGCAGCTTGTGGCCAGGACGGGACAAAGGCTACGAGCAGTACTTC.